This T cell receptor beta chain derives from a study of cytomegalovirus exposure and HLA in healthy donors (dated by TCRdb to about 2017). Notes on the research overall: According to an earlier analysis of around 600 of the donors, about 170 million T cells yielded 90 million to 130 million unique TCR beta sequences and less than 300 Gb of sequence data. An early release that covered about 600 HLA-typed donors contained about 300 gigabases of sequencing data and about 84 million unique TCR sequences. Among the roughly 410 genotyped donors, approximately 76% belonged to the genetic ancestry cluster associated with self-reported Caucasian donors. The study was designed to test whether signatures of past pathogen exposure could be identified by cataloging public T cell receptors. The T cell repertoires of 666 subjects were profiled by immunosequencing and related to cytomegalovirus serostatus. In addition to the first cohort of 666 subjects, a separate validation cohort of 130 or so different subjects was used. The study combined high-throughput TCR immunosequencing, statistical association of individual TCRs with disease status, and machine learning to predict cytomegalovirus infection status. A later analysis re-examined previously published TCR beta repertoires from just over 650 donors and added high-resolution HLA genotyping to investigate patterns of TCR occurrence. The later analysis used no new phenotypic data to find candidate immune exposures, relying instead on TCR beta sequences and their occurrence across donors. In an earlier analysis of more than 550 of the donors, high-throughput TCR beta sequencing was used to judge whether each TCR beta V gene segment behaved as functional or pseudogenic. Donor age, sex, ethnicity and CMV serostatus were compiled together with the repertoire data. A later genetic analysis took genome-wide SNP genotypes for about three fifths of the 666 donors and used that subset as a discovery cohort. All discovery cohort repertoires had been generated using a single sequencing platform. Class I and class II HLA loci were covered by the typing at four-digit resolution. The number of donors typed differed by locus, with about 620-630 for A, B, C, DRB1 and DQB1, around 520 for DQA1, 600 to 610 for DPA1, and 400 to 490 for DPB1. Roughly 5 DR-DQ haplotypes were handled as single units for association and clustering, since linkage in the cohort was strong. Across 398 genotyped donors of the cohort, an average of roughly 230,000 unique TCR beta nucleotide sequences per donor were sequenced, and 15% to 20% of those sequences were non-productive. The investigation overall reported the following: Because counts were too low, roughly 17 rarely observed V segments, including chromosome 9 orphons, were left out of the earlier analysis of over 550 of the donors. A further reported finding was that TCR beta sequences accurately predicted the HLA-A and HLA-B alleles for most subjects in the first cohort. The study listed 150 to 200 TCR beta chains as associated with cytomegalovirus. Cytomegalovirus status was reported to be diagnosed by the classifier with high specificity and sensitivity in both the original and validation cohorts. According to a later analysis, most CMV-associated TCR beta chains appeared to be HLA-restricted, and the HLA associations seemed to be driven largely by CMV exposure. An association between a missense DCLRE1C variant and V-gene and J-gene trimming of TCR beta chains was found in a later genetic analysis and replicated in an independent cohort. The only immune exposure information available for the cohort was CMV serostatus. In an earlier analysis of about 550 of the donors, most TCR beta V segments were observed in productive rearrangements about 87% or about 30% of the time, broadly matching IMGT annotations. Several of the top co-occurrence clusters appeared to be linked to parvovirus B19, influenza, CMV and Epstein-Barr virus, according to a later analysis. Sequencing depth was assumed to be roughly uniform across donors in the presence/absence analyses, though that assumption may not hold. In a later analysis, HLA-associated TCR beta chains were found to be more clonally expanded and to have lower generation probabilities than equally common non-associated chains. The sequencing pipeline was judged likely to have produced a cluster of highly shared sequence variants as a technical artifact. Linkage disequilibrium might explain the correlated functional status among segregating V segments, but an unknown experimental factor could not be ruled out. Some IMGT-functional V segments, including TRBV6-2 and TRBV6-3, could not be told apart with the 87-base-pair reads, so those segments were excluded. Because HLA typing was missing for some donors at each locus, association tests included only the typed subset. Assigning TCR associations to individual alleles was difficult when HLA alleles, especially DR and DQ, strongly co-occurred. The authors suggested that the approach could potentially be extended to other disease states and immunological phenotypes. This cohort had only TCR beta chains sequenced, and the lack of alpha or paired-chain data limited which features could be detected. A later analysis associated 16,951 TCR beta sequences with specific HLA alleles at a false discovery rate of 0.05. A few of the identified cytomegalovirus-associated TCR beta chains were confirmed in vitro to be specific for cytomegalovirus antigens. Most TCR sequences were seen in very few donors, while some public TCRs were found in many individuals. In a later analysis, TCR association rates were found to vary across HLA loci, with the most associated TCRs seen for DRB1 alleles and the fewest for HLA-C alleles. A later genetic analysis reported fewer N-insertions in productive TCRs among donors in an Asian-associated ancestry cluster than the roughly 650-donor mean.

In total, roughly 710 healthy bone marrow donors made up the cohort. At the time of sampling, all cohort members were nominally healthy, though unrecorded immune exposures were likely present. The donor tested CMV seropositive, placing the donor among the 290 or so seropositive members of the cohort. Every donor gave a peripheral blood sample, and the peripheral blood mononuclear cells from that sample were used for TCR beta sequencing. Genomic DNA extraction from the blood cell samples was performed with the Qiagen DNeasy Blood Extraction Kit. From V the trimming removes 2 bases and from J it removes 2 bases, while the gene matches leave 6 bases of the junction unaccounted for. As encoded in the germline V gene, CDR1 is KGHSH while CDR2 is LQKENI. From the cysteine up to the phenylalanine, the CDR3 has a length of 16 residues. Only the CDR3 DNA is retained, 48 bases long and in frame from the first base.

Libraries were made using the immunoSEQ multiplex PCR assay. The multiplex PCR relied on a mix of 60 forward primers for TCR Vbeta segments and 13 reverse primers for TCR Jbeta segments. The CDR3 region of rearranged TCR beta genes was amplified from genomic DNA by a multiplex PCR assay. Amplified TCR beta libraries were sequenced as 87-base-pair reads on the Illumina HiSeq System. The study's own analysis went as follows. A later analysis tallied some 79 million unique TCR beta chains across the 666 repertoires, and some 12 million of those chains were shared by two or more donors. Raw reads were error-corrected and collapsed into unique sequences by a nearest-neighbor algorithm in which closely related sequences were merged to remove PCR and sequencing errors. Alignment of CDR3 sequences to IMGT reference sequences was used to assign V, D and J gene segments. Each retained sequence needed at least a six-nucleotide match to both a V gene segment and a J gene segment. A rearrangement was called productive if the CDR3 had no stop codons and remained in frame with V and J, and every other rearrangement was called non-productive. Following IMGT convention, CDR3 was defined as the stretch from the second conserved V-encoded cysteine up to the conserved J-encoded phenylalanine. The earlier analysis of about 530 of the donors excluded any sequence lacking an unambiguous match to a single V gene segment. An earlier analysis of about 590 of the donors classified V segments as functional when productive rearrangements were above 56.7% and as segregating when the standard deviation between donors was above 5%. A statistical classification framework was developed to diagnose cytomegalovirus status using the catalog of TCR beta chain sequences. A later analysis assigned V and J genes by comparing TCR nucleotide sequences with IMGT/GENE-DB human TR gene sequences. A later analysis assigned CDR3 sequences and most-parsimonious VDJ recombination scenarios with the TCRdist pipeline. In a later analysis, every TCR beta chain was defined by the combination of its CDR3 amino acid sequence and its V-gene family, and reads without a unique V-gene family were dropped. A later analysis removed 500 to 650 highly shared, low-generation-probability nucleotide sequences to deal with suspected cross-contamination and a sequencing artifact. In a later analysis, a clonal expansion index for each public chain was calculated from normalized within-repertoire ranks of inferred template counts. Generation probabilities in a later analysis came from a VDJ recombination model fitted to out-of-frame rearrangements, and those results were checked against IGoR. In a later analysis, hypergeometric tests were used to score TCR-TCR, TCR-HLA and TCR-CMV co-occurrence, with a repertoire-size bias correction applied to TCR pairs. A later analysis estimated false discovery rates by permuting HLA or CMV assignments 20 times. In a later analysis, co-occurring TCRs were grouped using DBSCAN, with TCRdist sequence similarity added in when clustering inside HLA-allele-positive subsets. Co-occurrence clustering excluded repertoires with fewer than 30,000 or more than 120,000 public chains, plus five with anomalous nucleotide sharing. Held by TCRdb, this immuneACCESS table contains in-frame sequences only and omits some clones. Under half of the omission traces to an unresolved V gene where checked; the cause of the rest is unknown. Clonal size and the V and J genes are those of that table, whereas D and trimming came from the DNA. This sample is represented by under 200,000 clones; around 80% of them were singletons. 7.5% to 9% of the sample is taken by the ten largest.

About this clone itself: No cognate antigen has been identified for it. No base quality information exists; no much larger clone differs at one position.

This TCR was sampled from a male donor in good health and CMV-seropositive. The sequenced sample was PBMCs. Rearrangement joined TRBV18 to TRBJ1-5; TRBD1 matches 7 bases in the middle. The sequenced DNA is TGTGCCAGCTCACCAAGACAGGGTGAGGGCAATCAGCCCCAGCATTTT. It translates to CASSPRQGEGNQPQHF.